These T cell receptor beta chains were read from a single sample in a study of T-cell memory formation after mild COVID-19. TCRdb re-called the 5' RACE reads with MiXCR, one entry per CDR3 protein. Among about 310,000 distinct CDR3 sequences listed, 15% to 20% were seen once. Sequences were obtained from PBMCs or a T cell subset sorted from them (not recorded which). The receptors were gathered from a man aged 18 to 30 who had mild COVID-19 (a few samples of this study predate the infection). Cell type and time point are not known. Both conserved end residues are part of each CDR3. A D gene is named only where the DNA matches it firmly. Clone size appears in some rows only: once, few, many, or a class for an expanded clone.

clone size: NA
V gene: TRBV7-2
J gene: TRBJ2-3
D gene: TRBD2
CDR3 protein: CASSSGLAGGADTQYF
CDR3 DNA: TGTGCCAGCAGCTCGGGACTAGCGGGGGGGGCAGATACGCAGTATTTT

clone size: NA
V gene: TRBV2
J gene: TRBJ2-5
D gene: NA
CDR3 protein: CASSVGTQYF
CDR3 DNA: TGTGCCAGCAGTGTGGGGACCCAGTACTTC

clone size: many
V gene: TRBV6-1
J gene: TRBJ1-5
D gene: TRBD1
CDR3 protein: CASSEATGDNQPQHF
CDR3 DNA: TGTGCCAGCAGTGAAGCGACAGGGGACAATCAGCCCCAGCATTTT

clone size: few
V gene: TRBV5-1
J gene: TRBJ2-1
D gene: NA
CDR3 protein: CASSPGVNSYNEQFF
CDR3 DNA: TGCGCCAGCAGCCCGGGAGTAAACTCCTACAATGAGCAGTTCTTC

clone size: NA
V gene: TRBV4-1
J gene: TRBJ1-2
D gene: TRBD1
CDR3 protein: CASRVNRGNYGYTF
CDR3 DNA: TGCGCCAGCAGGGTTAACAGGGGGAACTATGGCTACACCTTC

clone size: few
V gene: TRBV20-1
J gene: TRBJ2-3
D gene: NA
CDR3 protein: CSAIDPGGQADTQYF
CDR3 DNA: TGCAGTGCCATAGATCCGGGCGGTCAGGCAGATACGCAGTATTTT

clone size: NA
V gene: TRBV7-2
J gene: TRBJ2-1
D gene: TRBD2
CDR3 protein: CASSSSLLAGYNEQFF
CDR3 DNA: TGTGCCAGCAGCTCCAGCCTACTAGCGGGCTACAATGAGCAGTTCTTC

clone size: NA
V gene: TRBV9
J gene: TRBJ2-5
D gene: NA
CDR3 protein: CASSGQALGTQYF
CDR3 DNA: TGTGCCAGCAGCGGGCAGGCCCTAGGGACCCAGTACTTC

clone size: few
V gene: TRBV4-2
J gene: TRBJ2-1
D gene: TRBD1
CDR3 protein: CASSPDRGWGDYNEQFF
CDR3 DNA: TGTGCCAGCAGCCCCGACAGGGGATGGGGGGACTACAATGAGCAGTTCTTC

clone size: NA
V gene: TRBV23-1
J gene: TRBJ2-1
D gene: NA
CDR3 protein: CASSQPLWAGFNNEQFF
CDR3 DNA: TGCGCCAGCAGTCAGCCCCTATGGGCGGGGTTTAACAATGAGCAGTTCTTC

clone size: few
V gene: TRBV5-1
J gene: TRBJ1-6
D gene: NA
CDR3 protein: CASSLEQTASPLHF
CDR3 DNA: TGCGCCAGCAGCTTGGAACAGACAGCTAGCCCCCTCCACTTT

clone size: few
V gene: TRBV20-1
J gene: TRBJ2-5
D gene: TRBD1
CDR3 protein: CSARRTGKETQYF
CDR3 DNA: TGCAGTGCTAGACGGACAGGGAAAGAGACCCAGTACTTC

clone size: few
V gene: TRBV4-2
J gene: TRBJ2-5
D gene: NA
CDR3 protein: CASSQEGSSGETQYF
CDR3 DNA: TGTGCCAGCAGCCAAGAGGGGAGCAGCGGGGAGACCCAGTACTTC

clone size: NA
V gene: TRBV21-1
J gene: TRBJ2-1
D gene: NA
CDR3 protein: CASSERGDEAYNEQFF
CDR3 DNA: TGTGCCAGCAGCGAAAGGGGAGACGAGGCCTACAATGAGCAGTTCTTC

clone size: NA
V gene: TRBV7-2
J gene: TRBJ1-2
D gene: TRBD1
CDR3 protein: CASSLAHRGLGYTF
CDR3 DNA: TGTGCCAGCAGCTTAGCGCACAGGGGGCTAGGCTACACCTTC

clone size: NA
V gene: TRBV5-1
J gene: TRBJ2-1
D gene: TRBD2
CDR3 protein: CASSQSGGTYNEQFF
CDR3 DNA: TGCGCCAGCAGTCAGAGCGGGGGAACCTACAATGAGCAGTTCTTC

clone size: many
V gene: TRBV6-6
J gene: TRBJ1-4
D gene: TRBD1
CDR3 protein: CASRTGPNEKLFF
CDR3 DNA: TGTGCCAGCAGGACAGGGCCGAATGAAAAACTGTTTTTT

clone size: NA
V gene: TRBV5-4
J gene: TRBJ2-4
D gene: TRBD1
CDR3 protein: CASSSGQGRNIQYF
CDR3 DNA: TGTGCCAGCAGCTCAGGACAGGGGAGAAACATTCAGTACTTC

clone size: NA
V gene: TRBV6-2/TRBV6-3
J gene: TRBJ2-3
D gene: NA
CDR3 protein: CASWAAGTDTQYF
CDR3 DNA: TGTGCCAGCTGGGCCGCTGGGACAGATACGCAGTATTTT

clone size: NA
V gene: TRBV18
J gene: TRBJ1-2
D gene: NA
CDR3 protein: CASSPGGSHYTF
CDR3 DNA: TGTGCCAGCTCACCGGGCGGTAGTCACTACACCTTC

clone size: few
V gene: TRBV20-1
J gene: TRBJ2-5
D gene: TRBD2
CDR3 protein: CSAGGLAFGYETQYF
CDR3 DNA: TGCAGTGCTGGGGGACTAGCTTTTGGTTACGAGACCCAGTACTTC

clone size: few
V gene: TRBV6-5
J gene: TRBJ2-3
D gene: TRBD2
CDR3 protein: CASGYSGGITDTQYF
CDR3 DNA: TGTGCCAGCGGGTACTCGGGGGGGATCACAGATACGCAGTATTTT

clone size: NA
V gene: TRBV9
J gene: TRBJ2-1
D gene: TRBD2
CDR3 protein: CASSASGQDYNEQFF
CDR3 DNA: TGTGCCAGCAGCGCTAGCGGGCAGGACTACAATGAGCAGTTCTTC

clone size: few
V gene: TRBV7-6
J gene: TRBJ2-3
D gene: TRBD1
CDR3 protein: CASSLGDRDRDTQYF
CDR3 DNA: TGTGCCAGCAGCCTAGGGGACAGGGATCGAGATACGCAGTATTTT

clone size: few
V gene: TRBV5-1
J gene: TRBJ1-5
D gene: TRBD1
CDR3 protein: CASSLGTGQVGSAQHF
CDR3 DNA: TGCGCCAGCAGCTTGGGGACCGGACAGGTTGGTTCGGCCCAGCATTTT

clone size: NA
V gene: TRBV6-5
J gene: TRBJ2-2
D gene: TRBD2
CDR3 protein: CASSLPGLAGGSNTGELFF
CDR3 DNA: TGTGCCAGCAGCCTGCCGGGACTAGCGGGGGGCTCGAACACCGGGGAGCTGTTTTTT

clone size: many
V gene: TRBV9
J gene: TRBJ2-7
D gene: NA
CDR3 protein: CASSVGAGEQYF
CDR3 DNA: TGTGCCAGCAGCGTAGGGGCAGGGGAGCAGTACTTC

clone size: many
V gene: TRBV7-2
J gene: TRBJ2-5
D gene: TRBD2
CDR3 protein: CASSATSGVQETQYF
CDR3 DNA: TGTGCCAGCAGCGCTACTAGCGGGGTTCAAGAGACCCAGTACTTC

clone size: NA
V gene: TRBV12-3/TRBV12-4
J gene: TRBJ1-6
D gene: TRBD1
CDR3 protein: CASSVGQGLRSPLHF
CDR3 DNA: TGTGCCAGCAGTGTGGGACAGGGGTTGCGATCACCCCTCCACTTT

clone size: NA
V gene: TRBV12-3/TRBV12-4
J gene: TRBJ2-1
D gene: NA
CDR3 protein: CAILAGRGEQFF
CDR3 DNA: TGTGCCATCCTGGCCGGACGGGGTGAGCAGTTCTTC

clone size: many
V gene: TRBV29-1
J gene: TRBJ2-7
D gene: NA
CDR3 protein: CSVAWAGSYEQYF
CDR3 DNA: TGCAGCGTTGCTTGGGCGGGCTCCTACGAGCAGTACTTC

clone size: few
V gene: TRBV2
J gene: TRBJ2-7
D gene: TRBD1
CDR3 protein: CASKTGLRYEQYF
CDR3 DNA: TGTGCCAGCAAGACAGGGTTACGCTACGAGCAGTACTTC

clone size: many
V gene: TRBV25-1
J gene: TRBJ2-2
D gene: NA
CDR3 protein: CASRGDTGELFF
CDR3 DNA: TGTGCCAGCAGGGGGGACACCGGGGAGCTGTTTTTT

clone size: few
V gene: TRBV7-9
J gene: TRBJ2-1
D gene: TRBD2
CDR3 protein: CASSLPLAGGYNEQFF
CDR3 DNA: TGTGCCAGCAGCTTGCCCCTCGCGGGGGGGTACAATGAGCAGTTCTTC

clone size: NA
V gene: TRBV6-5
J gene: TRBJ1-6
D gene: NA
CDR3 protein: CASSYDPNSPLHF
CDR3 DNA: TGTGCCAGCAGTTACGACCCTAATTCACCCCTCCACTTT

clone size: many
V gene: TRBV4-1
J gene: TRBJ2-1
D gene: TRBD2
CDR3 protein: CASSHTSGEQFF
CDR3 DNA: TGCGCCAGCAGCCACACTAGCGGGGAGCAGTTCTTC

clone size: NA
V gene: TRBV5-1
J gene: TRBJ1-1
D gene: TRBD1
CDR3 protein: CASSVDRAGTEAFF
CDR3 DNA: TGCGCCAGCAGCGTGGACAGGGCGGGCACTGAAGCTTTCTTT

clone size: NA
V gene: TRBV7-2
J gene: TRBJ2-7
D gene: TRBD1
CDR3 protein: CASSSRGFSSYEQYF
CDR3 DNA: TGTGCCAGCAGTAGCAGGGGGTTTAGCTCCTACGAGCAGTACTTC

clone size: NA
V gene: TRBV9
J gene: TRBJ2-2
D gene: TRBD2
CDR3 protein: CASSASSGGANGELFF
CDR3 DNA: TGTGCCAGCAGCGCCAGTAGCGGGGGGGCGAACGGGGAGCTGTTTTTT

clone size: NA
V gene: TRBV6-6
J gene: TRBJ1-6
D gene: TRBD1
CDR3 protein: CASSASRTGNSPLHF
CDR3 DNA: TGTGCCAGCAGCGCCTCCCGGACAGGAAATTCACCCCTCCACTTT

clone size: NA
V gene: TRBV20-1
J gene: TRBJ2-7
D gene: NA
CDR3 protein: CSAMDSRYEQYF
CDR3 DNA: TGCAGTGCTATGGACAGCCGCTACGAGCAGTACTTC

clone size: few
V gene: TRBV6-1
J gene: TRBJ2-7
D gene: NA
CDR3 protein: CASKLNYEQYF
CDR3 DNA: TGTGCCAGCAAGTTGAATTACGAGCAGTACTTC

clone size: NA
V gene: TRBV6-5
J gene: TRBJ1-5
D gene: TRBD1
CDR3 protein: CASRRTGYQPQHF
CDR3 DNA: TGTGCCAGCAGAAGGACAGGGTATCAGCCCCAGCATTTT

clone size: few
V gene: TRBV7-2
J gene: TRBJ2-2
D gene: NA
CDR3 protein: CASSWAIRGTGELFF
CDR3 DNA: TGTGCCAGCAGCTGGGCTATTAGGGGCACCGGGGAGCTGTTTTTT

clone size: few
V gene: TRBV5-1
J gene: TRBJ2-5
D gene: TRBD1
CDR3 protein: CASSSPGTGGRETQYF
CDR3 DNA: TGCGCCAGCAGCTCACCCGGGACAGGGGGCAGGGAGACCCAGTACTTC

clone size: NA
V gene: TRBV5-1
J gene: TRBJ2-6
D gene: NA
CDR3 protein: CASHPVGPSYSGANVLTF
CDR3 DNA: TGCGCCAGCCATCCCGTGGGCCCGTCCTACTCTGGGGCCAACGTCCTGACTTTC

clone size: few
V gene: TRBV29-1
J gene: TRBJ1-2
D gene: NA
CDR3 protein: CSVAREGYGYTF
CDR3 DNA: TGCAGCGTTGCGAGAGAGGGCTATGGCTACACCTTC

clone size: few
V gene: TRBV3-1
J gene: TRBJ1-2
D gene: NA
CDR3 protein: CASSQAGGNGYTF
CDR3 DNA: TGTGCCAGCAGCCAGGCTGGCGGAAATGGCTACACCTTC

clone size: NA
V gene: TRBV4-3
J gene: TRBJ2-1
D gene: NA
CDR3 protein: CASSQGLGFEQFF
CDR3 DNA: TGCGCCAGCAGCCAAGGTCTGGGGTTCGAGCAGTTCTTC

clone size: many
V gene: TRBV7-3
J gene: TRBJ2-3
D gene: TRBD1
CDR3 protein: CASSFTGGPEATQYF
CDR3 DNA: TGTGCCAGCAGCTTCACAGGGGGCCCGGAAGCTACGCAGTATTTT

clone size: many
V gene: TRBV10-2
J gene: TRBJ2-3
D gene: TRBD2
CDR3 protein: CAGGGGAVDTQYF
CDR3 DNA: TGCGCCGGAGGCGGGGGGGCTGTAGATACGCAGTATTTT

clone size: NA
V gene: TRBV5-1
J gene: TRBJ1-2
D gene: NA
CDR3 protein: CASSSLTDNYGYTF
CDR3 DNA: TGCGCCAGCAGCTCTCTGACGGATAACTATGGCTACACCTTC

clone size: NA
V gene: TRBV6-1
J gene: TRBJ1-3
D gene: TRBD1
CDR3 protein: CASSLRQGTTGNTIYF
CDR3 DNA: TGTGCCAGCAGTCTCCGACAGGGAACGACTGGAAACACCATATATTTT

clone size: few
V gene: TRBV18
J gene: TRBJ2-5
D gene: NA
CDR3 protein: CASSPGRAQETQYF
CDR3 DNA: TGTGCCAGCTCACCAGGCCGGGCTCAAGAGACCCAGTACTTC

clone size: NA
V gene: TRBV5-1
J gene: TRBJ2-3
D gene: TRBD1
CDR3 protein: CASDTGTGGWDTQYF
CDR3 DNA: TGCGCCAGCGATACCGGGACAGGGGGCTGGGATACGCAGTATTTT